This T cell receptor (beta chain) was captured in a study of post-analysis software for immune sequencing data. Study results and caveats: TRBV segments more frequent in patients than in controls numbered several and included TRBV5-6, TRBV5-1 and TRBV20-1. Multiple sclerosis patients showed significantly lower normalized Chao1 diversity than controls did. Under the F measure, samples that were prepared in one batch clustered strongly together.

The authors incorporated unique molecular identifiers into the TCR beta cDNA libraries. Each sample of about 0.95 to 11 million input T cells yielded roughly 500,000 cDNA molecules, so each molecule approximated one T cell. TCRdb re-analysed the PCR reads in MiXCR, keeping a single row per CDR3 protein. The profile shows 170,000 or so distinct CDR3 sequences, 25% to 35% of them singletons. This clonotype was seen only a few times. The antigen remains undetermined. Germline V gene data show CDR1 as SGHRS and CDR2 as YFSETQ. V was clipped by 3 bases and J by 0 bases, with 15 bases between them. This CDR3 is 17 amino acids long.

The sample was blood. The genes are TRBV5-1 and TRBJ1-4; a weak D match, TRBD1 (6 bases). The clonotype originates from a girl between 10 and 17 years old with multiple sclerosis. The CDR3: CASSWPDSSSTNEKLFF. Written as DNA, the CDR3 is TGCGCCAGCAGCTGGCCGGACAGCTCGTCAACTAATGAAAAACTGTTTTTT.